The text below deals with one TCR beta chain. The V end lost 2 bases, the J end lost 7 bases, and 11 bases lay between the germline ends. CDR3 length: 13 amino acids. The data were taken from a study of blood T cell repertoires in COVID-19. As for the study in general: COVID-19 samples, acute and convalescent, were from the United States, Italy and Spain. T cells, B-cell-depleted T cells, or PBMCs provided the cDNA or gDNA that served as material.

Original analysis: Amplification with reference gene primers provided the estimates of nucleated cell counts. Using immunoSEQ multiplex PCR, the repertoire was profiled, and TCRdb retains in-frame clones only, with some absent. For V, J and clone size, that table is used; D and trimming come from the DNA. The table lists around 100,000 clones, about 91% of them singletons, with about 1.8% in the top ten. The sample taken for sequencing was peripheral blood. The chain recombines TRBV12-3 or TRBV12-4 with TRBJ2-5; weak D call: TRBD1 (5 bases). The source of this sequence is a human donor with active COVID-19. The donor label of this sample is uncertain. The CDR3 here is CASSLQGYVTQYF. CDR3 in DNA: TGTGCCAGCAGTTTACAGGGTTACGTGACCCAGTACTTC.